This T cell receptor beta chain was profiled in a study of CD8+ T cells in alopecia areata. Following extraction, RNA underwent reverse transcription to cDNA, which served as the sequencing template. Assay used: immunoSEQ multiplex PCR; TCRdb lists only in-frame clones, some missing. The sample includes about 180,000 clones, 58% of them seen just once. CDR1 MNHEY and CDR2 SMNVEV come from the germline V gene (reference sequence). With 6 bases removed from V and 0 bases from J, the gap between germline ends came to 13 bases. This CDR3 spans 15 amino acids. Treatment of the sample: oral pan-JAK inhibitor, 5-10 mg twice daily. This clone was seen once.

This receptor was obtained from a human donor with alopecia areata. The chain recombines TRBV27 with TRBJ2-3, with D maybe TRBD2 (5 bases). The sample in question was CD4+ T cells sorted from blood, obtained at approximately week 55, from a patient treated with tofacitinib. The CDR3 nucleotides read TGTGCCAGCAGGCCCCGGGGTTCTAGCACAGATACGCAGTATTTT. Amino acids: CASRPRGSSTDTQYF.